A single sample is the source of the 5 T cell receptor beta chains below, sequenced in a study of T cell changes during pregnancy in multiple sclerosis. Some clones are missing from TCRdb's copy, which holds only in-frame ones; the method was immunoSEQ multiplex PCR. The data contain over 55,000 clones, roughly nine tenths of them singletons. The source was peripheral blood, collected in the first trimester of pregnancy. The source of these receptors is a female donor with multiple sclerosis, enrolled in a pregnancy study.

This clone came up once. V is TRBV6-5 and J is TRBJ2-7, with 7 bases lining up with TRBD2. Germline V lookup: CDR1 MNHEY, CDR2 SVGAGI. The CDR3 sequence is 14 residues long. V lost 3 bases to trimming and J lost 3 bases; unmatched junction nucleotides: 5. The CDR3 nucleotides are TGTGCCAGCAGTTATAAGGGAGGGGACTACGAGCAGTACTTC. This codes for CASSYKGGDYEQYF.

The chain is built from TRBV2 and TRBJ2-2, with D maybe TRBD2 (5 bases). In germline, CDR1 is SNHLY, CDR2 FYNNEI. The ends were cut back, 3 bases at V and 7 bases at J, with 9 bases in the middle. The CDR3 has 13 amino acids. The CDR3 bases are TGTGCCAGCAGTGAGGAGGCTGACGGGGAGCTGTTTTTT. It translates to CASSEEADGELFF.

The V and J genes are TRBV5-1 and TRBJ2-3; 10 bases match TRBD2. Germline CDR1 is SGHRS and CDR2 is YFSETQ. The CDR3 spans 16 residues. Trimming at V came to 4 bases and at J to 2 bases, leaving 7 bases not matched to a gene. CDR3 region: CASSRTSGASTDTQYF. The CDR3 nucleotides read TGCGCCAGCAGCCGCACTAGCGGGGCGTCCACAGATACGCAGTATTTT.

The V gene is TRBV7-5, the J gene TRBJ2-3; the table calls TRBD2, which could not be checked here. TRBV7-5 is given as a pseudogene. The CDR3 spans 17 residues. CDR3 sequence: CVRSLAPRWYRTDTQYF. Here the CDR3 DNA reads TGTGTCAGAAGCTTAGCGCCTCGGTGGTATCGCACAGATACGCAGTATTTT.

This CDR3 is CATSREEDPGAEAFF. The CDR3 region has the DNA TGTGCCACCAGCAGAGAAGAGGACCCGGGGGCTGAAGCTTTCTTT. This rearrangement joins TRBV15 to TRBJ1-1, with a tentative D call TRBD1 (5 bases). The CDR3 is 15 residues long. Trimming pared 0 bases from V and 6 bases from J, leaving 14 bases between. CDR1 LNHNV and CDR2 YYDKDF come from the germline V gene (reference sequence).